Following are 32 T cell receptor beta chains from one sample sequenced in a study of T cells in Graves' hyperthyroidism and ophthalmopathy. TCR beta CDR3 region amplification was performed from RNA transcripts. In the first-round RT-PCR of the TCR CDR3, the HTBI primer set was used. TCRdb analysed the multiplex PCR reads with MiXCR anew, one entry per CDR3 protein. The sample holds about 300,000 distinct CDR3 sequences, around 15% seen once. Input material: blood. Receptor source: a woman in her 40s with Graves' hyperthyroidism.

This chain uses TRBV19 with TRBJ2-5; D gene uncertain. V lost 8 bases and J 5 bases, leaving 9 bases between the germline ends. The CDR3 consists of 11 residues. Germline V gene data show CDR1 as LNHDA and CDR2 as SQIVND (reference sequence). CDR3 in DNA: TGTGCCAGTGTATTTAGGGAGACCCAGTACTTC. Translated, it gives CASVFRETQYF.

This clonotype was detected ten times or more. This rearrangement joins TRBV18 to TRBJ2-1; D is possibly TRBD1 or TRBD2 (5 bases each). The CDR3 runs to 16 residues. Germline loops: CDR1 KGHSH, CDR2 LQKENI. With 6 bases removed from V and 0 bases from J, the gap between germline ends came to 15 bases. CDR3 in amino acids: CASSKEPGSSYNEQFF. The CDR3 region has the DNA TGTGCCAGCTCCAAGGAACCAGGGAGCTCCTACAATGAGCAGTTCTTC.

This clonotype was recorded many times. The chain is built from TRBV20-1 and TRBJ1-6, with D tentatively TRBD1 (5 bases). Trimming shortened V by 3 bases and J by 5 bases, and 11 bases separated the two germline ends. CDR3 length: 14 residues. Germline V gives CDR1 DFQATT, CDR2 SNEGSKA (reference sequence). The CDR3 DNA reads TGCAGTGCTAGTGCCAGGGCCAATAATTCACCCCTCCACTTT. This gives the protein CSASARANNSPLHF.

This clonotype was found a few times. This chain uses TRBV4-2 with TRBJ2-5; TRBD2 agrees at 13 bases. The CDR3 is 18 residues long. The ends lost 1 base at V and 5 bases at J; junction bases unmatched: 10. Germline V gives CDR1 LGHNA, CDR2 YNFKEQ. CDR3 coding DNA: TGTGCCAGCAGCCAAGGAGGACTAGCGGGAGAAGGGGATGAGACCCAGTACTTC. Protein sequence: CASSQGGLAGEGDETQYF.

This chain uses TRBV19 with TRBJ2-2; D gene ambiguous. V gave up 7 bases and J gave up 0 bases, with 15 bases separating them. The germline CDR1 and CDR2 sequences are LNHDA and SQIVND (reference sequence). The CDR3 is made up of 16 amino acids. The CDR3: CASKEFGRANTGELFF. CDR3 nucleotides: TGTGCCAGTAAGGAGTTCGGTAGGGCGAACACCGGGGAGCTGTTTTTT. The full variable domain, in which reference TRBV19 and TRBJ2-2 provide the parts outside the CDR3, is DGGITQSPKYLFRKEGQNVTLSCEQNLNHDAMYWYRQDPGQGLRLIYYSQIVNDFQKGDIAEGYSVSREKKESFPLTVTSAQKNPTAFYLCASKEFGRANTGELFFGEGSRLTVL.

This clonotype was found once. The chain couples TRBV2 to TRBJ2-7, with a weak D call TRBD2 (5 bases). Trimming removed 2 bases from V and 6 bases from J, with 11 bases in between. The germline gives CDR1 SNHLY, CDR2 FYNNEI. The CDR3 has 13 residues. The CDR3 sequence is CASSESGGREQYF. In DNA, the CDR3 is TGTGCCAGCAGTGAAAGCGGTGGGCGCGAGCAGTACTTC.

This clonotype has ten or more counts. V gene TRBV20-1 combines with J gene TRBJ2-3; possible D gene TRBD1, 6 bases. The CDR3 is made up of 12 amino acids. From germline, CDR1 is DFQATT and CDR2 SNEGSKA (reference sequence). V was shortened by 2 bases and J by 4 bases, with 7 bases between the two germline ends. CDR3 residues: CSARKGADTQYF. In DNA, the CDR3 is TGCAGTGCTAGAAAGGGGGCAGATACGCAGTATTTT.

This clonotype was observed a handful of times. The gene calls are TRBV13 and TRBJ2-7; weak D call: TRBD2 (6 bases). The CDR3 spans 14 residues. V was trimmed by 0 bases and J by 2 bases, leaving 8 bases between them. Germline values: CDR1 PRHDT, CDR2 FYEKMQ (reference sequence). The CDR3 reads CASSLGGEAYEQYF. The CDR3, as DNA: TGTGCCAGCAGCTTAGGGGGGGAGGCCTACGAGCAGTACTTC.

This clonotype was seen ten or more times. Mismatch with germline at one junction end may stem from a read error. The chain links TRBV28 to TRBJ2-7, with D unclear. Germline CDR1 and CDR2: MDHEN and SYDVKM. This CDR3 region has 12 residues. As DNA, the CDR3 is TGTGCCAGCAGCTTATACAGCTACGAGCAGTACTTC. Translated, it gives CASSLYSYEQYF.

This clonotype occurred many times. This chain connects TRBV11-2 to TRBJ1-6; 7 bases agree with TRBD1. J gave up 6 bases and V 1 base, and 3 bases lay outside the gene matches. CDR1 and CDR2 (germline): SGHAT, FQNNGV. The CDR3 spans 15 residues. CDR3 in amino acids: CASSLAGTANSPLHF. The CDR3 DNA follows: TGTGCCAGCAGCTTAGCGGGGACAGCTAATTCACCCCTCCACTTT.

This clonotype was counted ten times or more. J is TRBJ2-4 and V is TRBV19, with D tentatively TRBD1 (6 bases). The germline V gene encodes CDR1 LNHDA and CDR2 SQIVND (reference sequence). V dropped 5 bases and J dropped 0 bases, with 17 bases sitting between them. This CDR3 region has 17 residues. Written as DNA, the CDR3 is TGTGCCAGTAGTGGTCCCGCAGGGGACGTAGCCAAAAACATTCAGTACTTC. Amino acids: CASSGPAGDVAKNIQYF.

This clonotype has more than one count but fewer than ten. This chain uses TRBV12-3 or TRBV12-4 with TRBJ1-6, with D uncertain. The V and J ends lost 2 bases and 9 bases respectively, with 8 bases between them. The CDR3 has 13 amino acids. CDR3 sequence: CASSLMGGSPLHF. DNA for the CDR3: TGTGCCAGCAGTTTAATGGGTGGTTCACCCCTCCACTTT.

This clonotype was counted at least ten times. The chain links TRBV19 to TRBJ1-1; 7 bases match TRBD1. V was pared by 3 bases and J by 10 bases, with 11 bases of the junction left unmatched. The length of the CDR3 is 14 residues. Germline-derived CDR1 and CDR2 are LNHDA and SQIVND (reference sequence). CDR3 protein: CASSIHGQALGAFF. In nucleotides, the CDR3 is TGTGCCAGTAGTATTCATGGACAGGCTCTCGGAGCTTTCTTT.

The genes are TRBV12-3 or TRBV12-4 and TRBJ2-7; 7 bases line up with TRBD2. V lost 4 bases, J lost 7 bases, and 16 bases stayed unmatched. The CDR3 length is 16 residues. The CDR3 sequence: CASSSLLAASLGEQYF. The CDR3 nucleotides read TGTGCCAGCAGTTCCCTCCTAGCGGCTTCCCTTGGTGAGCAGTACTTC.

This clonotype was counted ten times or more. The chain has TRBV7-9 and TRBJ1-1, with no clear D. Germline V gene data show CDR1 as SEHNR and CDR2 as FQNEAQ (reference sequence). The CDR3 has 14 amino acids. The ends were cut back, 4 bases at V and 5 bases at J, with 14 bases in the middle. The CDR3 DNA reads TGTGCCAGCAGCTCACAAGTGTGGGGAACTGAAGCTTTCTTT. As protein: CASSSQVWGTEAFF.

This clonotype was found many times. This CDR3 reads CATSLEWDTQYF. The CDR3 DNA reads TGTGCCACCAGCCTCGAGTGGGATACGCAGTATTTT. This chain joins TRBV15 and TRBJ2-3; no firm D call. Germline CDR1 LNHNV, CDR2 YYDKDF (reference sequence). The CDR3 has 12 amino acids. V lost 5 bases and J 6 bases, leaving 9 bases between the germline ends.

This clonotype appeared many times. The J gene is TRBJ1-2, the V gene TRBV28; D call uncertain. This CDR3 is built from 13 residues. Germline V CDR1 and CDR2: MDHEN, SYDVKM. V was shortened by 6 bases and J by 4 bases, with 12 bases between the two germline ends. The DNA for the CDR3 is TGTGCCAGCAGCCTTACACCCGTCTATGGCTACACCTTC. It yields the protein CASSLTPVYGYTF.

The chain is built from TRBV18 and TRBJ2-7; D is unclear. This CDR3 comprises 14 residues. Germline V CDR1 and CDR2: KGHSH, LQKENI. V lost 3 bases, J lost 1 base, and 10 bases lay in between. The CDR3 here is CASSPNRVSYEQYF. Here the CDR3 DNA reads TGTGCCAGCTCACCCAATAGGGTTTCCTACGAGCAGTACTTC.

This clonotype appeared many times. This chain's CDR3 is CASSPRLAGQETQYF. In DNA, the CDR3 is TGTGCCAGCAGTCCCCGACTAGCGGGGCAAGAGACCCAGTACTTC. The rearrangement joins TRBV28 to TRBJ2-5, with TRBD2 matching over 11 bases. Germline V gives CDR1 MDHEN, CDR2 SYDVKM. The CDR3 is 15 amino acids. After removal of 5 bases from V and 2 bases from J, the junction contained 4 bases not matched to a gene.

This clonotype was recorded at least ten times. This chain uses TRBV28 with TRBJ2-1; 10 bases match TRBD2. The V gene's germline CDR1 is MDHEN and CDR2 SYDVKM. This CDR3 contains 15 residues. Losses at the gene ends were 5 bases for V and 0 bases for J; bases not matched to a gene: 1. CDR3: CASSRTSGSYNEQFF. CDR3 nucleotide sequence: TGTGCCAGCAGTAGGACTAGCGGCTCCTACAATGAGCAGTTCTTC. Full variable domain (remainder filled in from reference TRBV28 and TRBJ2-1): DVKVTQSSRYLVKRTGEKVFLECVQDMDHENMFWYRQDPGLGLRLIYFSYDVKMKEKGDIPEGYSVSREKKERFSLILESASTNQTSMYLCASSRTSGSYNEQFFGPGTRLTVL.

The sample holds many counts of this clonotype. The CDR3 spells CASSLELAVYNEQFF. DNA of the CDR3: TGTGCCAGCAGCTTAGAACTAGCGGTCTACAATGAGCAGTTCTTC. The J gene is TRBJ2-1, the V gene TRBV7-8; TRBD2 matches at 8 bases. V trimming: 1 base; J trimming: 3 bases; junction bases outside the gene matches: 2. Germline V gene data show CDR1 as SGHVS and CDR2 as FQNEAQ. This CDR3 is 15 amino acids long.

This clonotype has at least ten counts. The gene calls are TRBV6-2 or TRBV6-3 and TRBJ2-7; 7 bases agree with TRBD1. CDR3 size: 14 residues. V was clipped by 6 bases and J by 5 bases; unmatched bases: 10. Germline V gene sequence: CDR1 MNHEY, CDR2 SVGEGT. The CDR3 DNA sequence: TGTGCCAGCAGAGCGACAGGGAAAGGCAACGAGCAGTACTTC. Translating gives CASRATGKGNEQYF.

The V and J genes are TRBV19 and TRBJ1-4; the match to TRBD1 covers 10 bases. The CDR3 length is 15 residues. Trimming cost V 6 bases and J 8 bases; bases outside gene matches: 9. CDR1 is LNHDA, CDR2 SQIVND, per germline (reference sequence). The CDR3 loop reads CASSNPGTGEEKLFF. CDR3 DNA sequence: TGTGCCAGTAGCAACCCCGGGACAGGGGAAGAAAAACTGTTTTTT.

The chain joins TRBV5-1 to TRBJ2-5, with D unclear. The germline V gene encodes CDR1 SGHRS and CDR2 YFSETQ. V gave up 5 bases and J gave up 4 bases, with 12 bases separating them. The length of the CDR3 is 13 residues. This CDR3 reads CASSWRLGETQYF. The CDR3 DNA follows: TGCGCCAGCAGTTGGAGATTAGGAGAGACCCAGTACTTC. Full variable domain (outside the CDR3, taken from reference TRBV5-1 and TRBJ2-5): KAGVTQTPRYLIKTRGQQVTLSCSPISGHRSVSWYQQTPGQGLQFLFEYFSETQRNKGNFPGRFSGRQFSNSRSEMNVSTLELGDSALYLCASSWRLGETQYFGPGTRLLVL.

Many counts were recorded for this clonotype. This chain joins TRBV7-9 and TRBJ1-1; 8 bases align to TRBD1. With 4 bases clipped from V and 11 bases from J, the junction kept 3 bases outside the gene matches. Germline CDR1 is SEHNR and CDR2 is FQNEAQ (reference sequence). CDR3 length: 11 amino acids. CDR3 region: CASSSGQAAFF. In DNA form, the CDR3 reads TGTGCCAGCAGCTCGGGACAGGCGGCTTTCTTT. The full variable domain, its missing parts supplied by reference TRBV7-9 and TRBJ1-1, is DTGVSQNPRHKITKRGQNVTFRCDPISEHNRLYWYRQTLGQGPEFLTYFQNEAQLEKSRLLSDRFSAERPKGSFSTLEIQRTEQGDSAMYLCASSSGQAAFFGQGTRLTVV.

Here the CDR3 reads CASSNGQSPNYGYTF. Here the CDR3 DNA reads TGCGCCAGCAGCAACGGACAGAGTCCTAACTATGGCTACACCTTC. This chain links TRBV5-1 with TRBJ1-2; possible D gene TRBD1, 6 bases. V dropped 4 bases and J dropped 0 bases, with 13 bases sitting between them. CDR1 and CDR2 (germline): SGHRS, YFSETQ. The CDR3 has 15 residues.

This clonotype was counted at least ten times. The CDR3 nucleotides read TGCAGTGCGCTAGGACAGGGGGCTTACGAGCAGTACTTC. It encodes CSALGQGAYEQYF. The chain is built from TRBV20-1 and TRBJ2-7, with 11 bases lining up with TRBD1. V lost 6 bases, J lost 4 bases, and 5 bases stayed unmatched. The CDR3 consists of 13 residues. Germline loops: CDR1 DFQATT, CDR2 SNEGSKA (reference sequence).

This clonotype was recorded many times. The V call is TRBV29-1, the J call TRBJ2-3; 8 bases are shared with TRBD1. This CDR3 has 15 residues. Germline CDR1 SQVTM, CDR2 ANQGSEA. The J segment lost 2 bases and the V segment lost 4 bases, leaving 8 bases of the junction unmatched. The CDR3 protein is CSVGLTGGATDTQYF. The CDR3 DNA reads as TGCAGCGTTGGGCTAACAGGGGGTGCCACAGATACGCAGTATTTT.

This clonotype was picked up many times. The rearrangement links TRBV12-3 or TRBV12-4 to TRBJ2-1; 7 nucleotides agree with TRBD1. The J segment lost 0 bases and the V segment lost 7 bases, leaving 6 bases of the junction unmatched. The CDR3 contains 15 residues. The CDR3 loop is CASTHRDSSYNEQFF. The CDR3 bases are TGTGCCAGCACTCACCGGGACAGCTCCTACAATGAGCAGTTCTTC.

There are many counts of this clonotype. This rearrangement joins TRBV20-1 to TRBJ2-5; 8 nucleotides agree with TRBD1. Trimming at V came to 6 bases and at J to 2 bases, leaving 11 bases not matched to a gene. The CDR3 extends over 15 amino acids. Germline V gene sequence: CDR1 DFQATT, CDR2 SNEGSKA (reference sequence). CDR3 region: CSATGQGSGQETQYF. The DNA for the CDR3 is TGCAGTGCAACTGGACAGGGTTCGGGACAAGAGACCCAGTACTTC.

This clonotype was picked up many times. The rearrangement joins TRBV2 to TRBJ2-1; no clear D gene. The ends were cut back, 4 bases at V and 2 bases at J, with 15 bases in the middle. The CDR3 extends over 16 amino acids. CDR1 is SNHLY, CDR2 FYNNEI, per germline. This CDR3 is CASSGDPDRPYNEQFF. For the CDR3, the DNA is TGTGCCAGCAGTGGGGATCCAGATCGACCCTACAATGAGCAGTTCTTC.

CDR3 nucleotides: TGTGCCTGGAGTGTACTGGGCAGGGGGCGCGGAAACACCATATATTTT. This sequence encodes CAWSVLGRGRGNTIYF. The rearrangement joins TRBV30 to TRBJ1-3, with 8 bases lining up with TRBD1. The V gene end was trimmed by 0 bases and the J gene end by 4 bases; junction bases not matched to a gene: 8. Germline CDR1 and CDR2: GTSNPN and SVGIG (reference sequence). This CDR3 is built from 16 residues.